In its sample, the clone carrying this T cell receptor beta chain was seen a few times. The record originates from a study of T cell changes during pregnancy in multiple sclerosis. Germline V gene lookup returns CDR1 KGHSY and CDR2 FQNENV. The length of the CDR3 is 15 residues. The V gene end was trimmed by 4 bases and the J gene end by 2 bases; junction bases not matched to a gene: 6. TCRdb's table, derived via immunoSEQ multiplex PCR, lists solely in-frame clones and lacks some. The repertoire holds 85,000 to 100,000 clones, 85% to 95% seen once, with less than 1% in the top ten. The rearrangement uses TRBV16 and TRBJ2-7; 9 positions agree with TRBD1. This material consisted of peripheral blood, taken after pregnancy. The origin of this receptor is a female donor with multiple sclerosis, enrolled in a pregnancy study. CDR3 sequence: CASSPLGQGTYEQYF. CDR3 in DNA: TGTGCCAGCAGCCCTCTGGGACAGGGTACCTACGAGCAGTACTTC.